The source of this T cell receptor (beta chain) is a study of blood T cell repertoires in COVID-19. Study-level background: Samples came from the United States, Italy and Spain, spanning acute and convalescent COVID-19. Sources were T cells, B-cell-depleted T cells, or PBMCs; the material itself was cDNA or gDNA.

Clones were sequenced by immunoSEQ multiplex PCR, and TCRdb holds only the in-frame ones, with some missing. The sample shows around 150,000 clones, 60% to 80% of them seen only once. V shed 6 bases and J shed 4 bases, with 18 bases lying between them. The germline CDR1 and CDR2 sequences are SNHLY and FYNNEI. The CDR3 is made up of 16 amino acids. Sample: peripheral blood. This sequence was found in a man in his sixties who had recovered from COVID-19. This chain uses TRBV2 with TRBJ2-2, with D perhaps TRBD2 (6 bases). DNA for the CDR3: TGTGCCAGCAGGGGGGACCTCGCCGGGGGCACCGGGGAGCTGTTTTTT. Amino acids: CASRGDLAGGTGELFF. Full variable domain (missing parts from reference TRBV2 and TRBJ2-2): EPEVTQTPSHQVTQMGQEVILRCVPISNHLYFYWYRQILGQKVEFLVSFYNNEISEKSEIFDDQFSVERPDGSNFTLKIRSTKLEDSAMYFCASRGDLAGGTGELFFGEGSRLTVL.